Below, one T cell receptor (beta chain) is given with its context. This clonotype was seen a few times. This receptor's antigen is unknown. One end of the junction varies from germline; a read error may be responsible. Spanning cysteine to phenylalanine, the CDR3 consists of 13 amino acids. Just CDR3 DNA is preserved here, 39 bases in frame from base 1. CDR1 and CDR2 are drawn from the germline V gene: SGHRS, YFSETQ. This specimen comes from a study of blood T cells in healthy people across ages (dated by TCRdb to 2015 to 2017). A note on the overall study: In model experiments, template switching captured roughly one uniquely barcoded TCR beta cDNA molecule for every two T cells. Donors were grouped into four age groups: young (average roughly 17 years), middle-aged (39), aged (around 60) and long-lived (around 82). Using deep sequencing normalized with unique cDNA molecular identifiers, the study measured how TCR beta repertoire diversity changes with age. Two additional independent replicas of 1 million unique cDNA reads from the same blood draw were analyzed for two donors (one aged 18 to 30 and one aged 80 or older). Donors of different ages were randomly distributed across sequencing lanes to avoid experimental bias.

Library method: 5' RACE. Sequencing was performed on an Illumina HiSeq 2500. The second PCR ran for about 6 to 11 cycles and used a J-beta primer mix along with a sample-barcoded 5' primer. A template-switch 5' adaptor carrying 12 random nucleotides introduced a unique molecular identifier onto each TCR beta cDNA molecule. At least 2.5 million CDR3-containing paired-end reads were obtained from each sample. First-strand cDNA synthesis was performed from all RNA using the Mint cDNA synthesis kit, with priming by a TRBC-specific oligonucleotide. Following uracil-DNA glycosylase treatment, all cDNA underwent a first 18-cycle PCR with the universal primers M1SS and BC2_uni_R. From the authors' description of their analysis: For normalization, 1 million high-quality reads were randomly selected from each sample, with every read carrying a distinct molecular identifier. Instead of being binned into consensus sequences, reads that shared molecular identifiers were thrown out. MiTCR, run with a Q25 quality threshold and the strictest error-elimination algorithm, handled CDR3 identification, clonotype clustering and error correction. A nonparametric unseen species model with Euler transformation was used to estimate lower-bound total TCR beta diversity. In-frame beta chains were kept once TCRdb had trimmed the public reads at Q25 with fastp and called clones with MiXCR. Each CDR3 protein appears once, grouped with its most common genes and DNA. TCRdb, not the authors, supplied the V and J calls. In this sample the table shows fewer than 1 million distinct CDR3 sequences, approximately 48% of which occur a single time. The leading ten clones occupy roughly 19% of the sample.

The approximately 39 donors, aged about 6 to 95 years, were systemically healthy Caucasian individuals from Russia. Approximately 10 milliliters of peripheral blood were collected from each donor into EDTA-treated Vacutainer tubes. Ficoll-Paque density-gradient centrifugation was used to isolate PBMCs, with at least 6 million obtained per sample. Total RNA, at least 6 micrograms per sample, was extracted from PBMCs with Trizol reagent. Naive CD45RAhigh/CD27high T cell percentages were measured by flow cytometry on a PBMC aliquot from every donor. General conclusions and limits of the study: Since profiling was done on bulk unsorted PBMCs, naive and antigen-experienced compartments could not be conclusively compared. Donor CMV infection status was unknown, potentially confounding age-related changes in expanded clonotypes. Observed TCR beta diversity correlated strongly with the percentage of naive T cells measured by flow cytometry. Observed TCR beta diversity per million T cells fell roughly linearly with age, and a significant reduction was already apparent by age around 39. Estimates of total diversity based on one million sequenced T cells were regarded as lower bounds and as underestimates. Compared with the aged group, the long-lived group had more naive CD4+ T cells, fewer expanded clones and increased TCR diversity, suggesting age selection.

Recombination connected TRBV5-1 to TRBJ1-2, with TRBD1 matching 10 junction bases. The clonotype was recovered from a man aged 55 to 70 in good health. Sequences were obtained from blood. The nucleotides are TGCGCCAGCAGCTTTGGGACAGGGGATGGATACACCTTC. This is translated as CASSFGTGDGYTF.